Sequencing of this T cell receptor (beta chain) was carried out in a study of cytomegalovirus exposure and HLA in healthy donors. General study findings and limits: A missense variant in DCLRE1C was later tied to TCR beta V- and J-gene trimming.

The CDR3 contains 13 residues. V was pared by 0 bases and J by 6 bases, with 9 bases between. The germline V gene encodes CDR1 SGHDT and CDR2 YYEEEE. This clone was counted a few times. The target antigen is unknown. PCR primers comprised 60 Vbeta and 13 Jbeta primers. TCRdb keeps only in-frame clones here, not all; method: immunoSEQ multiplex PCR. The sample has 140,000 to 150,000 clones, 80% to 90% seen once. The genes are TRBV5-6 and TRBJ1-1; D ambiguous. Specimen: PBMCs. The origin of this receptor is a boy under 10 years old in good health and CMV-seronegative. CDR3 coding DNA: TGTGCCAGCAGCTTGGCCTCCGGGTCTGAAGCTTTCTTT. Amino acid sequence: CASSLASGSEAFF.